The 3 T cell receptor beta chains given below trace back to one sample, sequenced in a study of identical twins. MiXCR, run by TCRdb on the 5' RACE reads, gives a single entry per CDR3 protein. The sample includes 230,000 or so distinct CDR3 sequences, around 8.3% of them seen just once. The sample also formed part of further work on yellow fever vaccine responses in identical twins.

The sequenced material came from CD8+ T cells sorted from blood. These receptors originate from a woman aged 18-29 years in good health.

This clonotype showed up many times. The chain couples TRBV7-8 to TRBJ2-1; 11 positions agree with TRBD1. The CDR3 has 17 residues. V lost 1 base to trimming and J lost 8 bases; unmatched junction nucleotides: 10. The V gene's germline CDR1 is SGHVS and CDR2 FQNEAQ. This CDR3 is CASSLVAGQGGLDEQFF. DNA of the CDR3: TGTGCCAGCAGCTTAGTTGCGGGACAGGGGGGACTGGATGAGCAGTTCTTC.

J is TRBJ2-1 and V is TRBV11-2, with a weak D call TRBD2 (5 bases). V lost 3 bases, J lost 8 bases, and 20 bases lay in between. The CDR3 extends over 16 amino acids. Germline values: CDR1 SGHAT, CDR2 FQNNGV. The CDR3 nucleotides are TGTGCCAGCAGCTTGAGTAGGCGTCTAGCAGCCGATGAGCAGTTCTTC. This encodes CASSLSRRLAADEQFF.

This clonotype has a handful of counts. The gene calls are TRBV27 and TRBJ1-3; possible D gene TRBD1, 6 bases. Trimming removed 5 bases from V and 4 bases from J, with 9 bases in between. Germline V gene sequence: CDR1 MNHEY, CDR2 SMNVEV (reference sequence). This CDR3 is 13 amino acids long. The CDR3 region is CASSPGTGNTIYF. The CDR3 DNA reads as TGTGCCAGCAGTCCGGGGACAGGAAACACCATATATTTT.